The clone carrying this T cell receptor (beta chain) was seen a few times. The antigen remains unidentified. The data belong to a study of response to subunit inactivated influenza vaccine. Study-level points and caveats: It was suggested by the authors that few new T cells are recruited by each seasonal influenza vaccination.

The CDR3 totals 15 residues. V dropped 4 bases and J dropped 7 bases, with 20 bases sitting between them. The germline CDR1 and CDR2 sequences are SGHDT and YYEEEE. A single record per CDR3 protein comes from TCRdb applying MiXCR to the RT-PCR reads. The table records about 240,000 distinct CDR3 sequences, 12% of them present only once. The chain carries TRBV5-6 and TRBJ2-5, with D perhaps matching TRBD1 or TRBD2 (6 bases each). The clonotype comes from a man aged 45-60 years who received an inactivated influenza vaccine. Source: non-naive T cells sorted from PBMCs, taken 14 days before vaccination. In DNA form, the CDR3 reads TGTGCCAGCAGCGTAACCGGGGGCGGAAGAGGGACCCAGTACTTC. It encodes CASSVTGGGRGTQYF.